The 25 T cell receptor beta chains below were found in one sample sequenced in a study of beta chain features in type 1 diabetes (dated by TCRdb to the late 2010s). Antigens for these TCRs are unknown. General study outcomes and caveats: In all four CD4+ subsets, TCRB CDR3 length was moderately but significantly shorter in type 1 diabetes patients.

The receptor library was made with the immunoSEQ multiplex PCR assay. The entire isolated RNA was reverse transcribed using the High Capacity cDNA Reverse Transcription Kit, and thus expressed TCRB transcripts were sequenced. Drawn from immuneACCESS, this table holds only the in-frame rearrangements with V and J called that TCRdb kept. Clones are partly lost; checked studies trace under half to an unresolved V gene and leave the rest unexplained. This sample lists 640,000 or so clones; over 12% were detected once. The ten largest clones represent approximately 0.039% of the sample. What was sequenced was naive CD4+ T cells from blood. In light of the paper, this sample's cell subset or site label describes: true naive CD4+ T cells. These receptors came from a man between 18 and 35 years old with type 1 diabetes.

The chain links TRBV30 to TRBJ1-2; 9 bases are a match to TRBD1. The CDR3 extends over 12 amino acids. Germline values: CDR1 GTSNPN, CDR2 SVGIG (reference sequence). With 5 bases clipped from V and 9 bases from J, the junction kept 7 bases outside the gene matches. In nucleotides, the CDR3 is TGTGCCTGGGGTAACAGGGGGCTGAGCTACACCTTC. This codes for CAWGNRGLSYTF.

This clone was detected a few times. The J gene is TRBJ2-1, the V gene TRBV7-9, with 11 positions matching TRBD2. This CDR3 contains 17 residues. Germline trimming cut 1 base from V and 8 bases from J; bases unmatched to any gene: 10. Germline CDR1 SEHNR, CDR2 FQNEAQ (reference sequence). For the CDR3, the DNA is TGTGCCAGCAGCTTAGGGGTTAGCGGGAGGGCCGAGGATGAGCAGTTCTTC. It yields the protein CASSLGVSGRAEDEQFF.

This clone turned up a few times. The chain couples TRBV7-2 to TRBJ2-2; D remains ambiguous. This CDR3 is 17 amino acids long. The V gene lost 1 base and the J gene lost 0 bases, with 12 bases spanning the gap. Germline V gene sequence: CDR1 SGHTA, CDR2 FQGNSA. This CDR3 reads CASSLEPAATNTGELFF. The CDR3 nucleotides are TGTGCCAGCAGCTTAGAACCCGCGGCAACGAACACCGGGGAGCTGTTTTTT.

This clone was counted a few times. The chain joins TRBV6-5 to TRBJ2-7; D not resolved. Germline-derived CDR1 and CDR2 are MNHEY and SVGAGI. The CDR3 has 15 amino acids. V was cut by 2 bases and J by 5 bases, with 16 bases left in between. CDR3 sequence reads: CASSYGPAPPDEQYF. Here the CDR3 DNA reads TGTGCCAGCAGTTACGGGCCGGCCCCCCCGGACGAGCAGTACTTC.

The V and J genes are TRBV6-6 and TRBJ1-2, with D unclear. V dropped 5 bases and J dropped 4 bases, with 17 bases sitting between them. CDR3 length equals 15 residues. The germline V gene has CDR1 MNHNY and CDR2 SVGAGI (reference sequence). As DNA, the CDR3 is TGTGCCAGCAGTCCTAAAGATCCAGGCCTCTATGGCTACACCTTC. Translation gives CASSPKDPGLYGYTF.

This CDR3 reads CASSIGTGGPLGGYTF. CDR3 sequence (DNA): TGTGCCAGCAGCATAGGGACAGGGGGGCCTCTTGGTGGCTACACCTTC. This sequence joins TRBV9 and TRBJ1-2; 11 bases are a match to TRBD1. The V gene end was trimmed by 4 bases and the J gene end by 7 bases; junction bases not matched to a gene: 12. Germline V gives CDR1 SGDLS, CDR2 YYNGEE. This CDR3 is built from 16 residues.

This clone came up a few times. One junction end does not reproduce the germline sequence, and a read error may be involved. The chain links TRBV19 to TRBJ2-1; 13 nucleotides line up with TRBD2. Germline values: CDR1 LNHDA, CDR2 SQIVND (reference sequence). The CDR3 length is 17 residues. The DNA of the CDR3 is TGTGCCAGTAGTACTCCGGGACTAGCGGGATCCCGGGGCGAGCAGCTCTTC. Protein sequence: CASSTPGLAGSRGEQLF.

This clone was observed a few times. This chain uses TRBV25-1 with TRBJ2-5; TRBD1 might be the D (5 bases). The DNA end is more similar to TRBJ2-7, so the J call may be wrong. CDR3 length: 14 amino acids. Germline CDR1 reads MGHDK; CDR2 reads SYGVNS. The CDR3, as DNA: TGTGCCAGCAGTGAACGGCAGGGTCTGTACGAGCAGTACTTC. Amino acids: CASSERQGLYEQYF.

The V and J genes are TRBV11-3 and TRBJ2-5, with 8 bases matching TRBD1. J was trimmed by 4 bases and V by 4 bases; bases with no gene match: 5. Germline V CDR1 and CDR2: SGHNT, YENEEA. The CDR3 consists of 14 residues. CDR3 residues: CASSSGQGRETQYF. The CDR3 DNA reads as TGTGCCAGCAGCTCTGGACAGGGACGAGAGACCCAGTACTTC.

The chain recombines TRBV9 with TRBJ1-4; tentative D call: TRBD1 (5 bases). Germline V gene lookup returns CDR1 SGDLS and CDR2 YYNGEE. V gave up 0 bases and J gave up 7 bases, with 13 bases separating them. The CDR3 consists of 15 residues. CDR3 sequence (DNA): TGTGCCAGCAGCGTAGCACACCAGGGAGGTGAAAAACTGTTTTTT. Protein sequence: CASSVAHQGGEKLFF.

This clone was picked up a small number of times. This specimen includes other DNA sequences encoding the same CDR3. V usage is TRBV7-2 and J usage is TRBJ1-2, with D possibly being TRBD1 (5 bases). This CDR3 has 13 amino acids. Germline CDR1 reads SGHTA; CDR2 reads FQGNSA. Trimming cost V 5 bases and J 0 bases, with 7 bases left between them. CDR3 sequence reads: CASSLRANYGYTF. The DNA for the CDR3 is TGTGCCAGCAGCCTCAGGGCTAACTATGGCTACACCTTC.

This clone occurred a few times. The chain joins TRBV5-4 to TRBJ2-1; 8 bases map to TRBD1. CDR3 length: 15 residues. Trimming cost V 5 bases and J 6 bases; bases outside gene matches: 10. Germline CDR1 SGHNT, CDR2 YYREEE (reference sequence). CDR3 region: CASSARDGTGNEQFF. The CDR3 bases are TGTGCCAGCAGTGCCCGTGATGGGACAGGCAATGAGCAGTTCTTC.

This sequence joins TRBV29-1 and TRBJ2-5; 9 nucleotides agree with TRBD2. The V and J ends lost 4 bases and 4 bases, in that order; junction bases with no gene match: 4. Germline V gene lookup returns CDR1 SQVTM and CDR2 ANQGSEA. The CDR3 runs to 13 residues. The CDR3 loop reads CSVGAGGAETQYF. The CDR3 nucleotides are TGCAGCGTTGGGGCGGGAGGGGCAGAGACCCAGTACTTC.

V is TRBV2 and J is TRBJ2-3; D is ambiguous. Trimming removed 6 bases from V and 2 bases from J, with 9 bases in between. The V gene's germline CDR1 is SNHLY and CDR2 FYNNEI. This CDR3 has 13 amino acids. The CDR3 DNA follows: TGTGCCAGCAGCCCCGTATCCACAGATACGCAGTATTTT. Translated: CASSPVSTDTQYF.

In the case of this clone: A read error may produce the germline difference seen at one junction end. The chain joins TRBV30 to TRBJ2-7; D might be TRBD1 (5 bases). The CDR3 is 13 amino acids. CDR1 and CDR2 from the germline V gene are GTSNPN and SVGIG (reference sequence). CDR3 DNA: TGTGCCTGGAGTGAGGGGCCCGCGGTCGGGCAGTGCTTC. It translates to CAWSEGPAVGQCF.

This clone was detected only a few times. The rearrangement uses TRBV30 and TRBJ1-1, with D tentatively TRBD1 (6 bases). The CDR3 has 13 residues. Per germline, CDR1 GTSNPN and CDR2 SVGIG (reference sequence). Trimming shortened V by 3 bases and J by 3 bases, and 11 bases separated the two germline ends. The CDR3 DNA is TGTGCCTGGAGAACAGGGTATGACACTGAAGCTTTCTTT. This sequence encodes CAWRTGYDTEAFF.

The chain recombines TRBV6-7 with TRBJ2-7; possible D gene TRBD2, 5 bases. TRBV6-7 is assigned to the ORF class and has an uncertain function. The CDR3 runs 16 residues. Deletions cut 2 bases from V and 2 bases from J, with 16 bases between. The CDR3 here is CASSYPGENRAYEQYF. In DNA, the CDR3 is TGTGCCAGCAGTTACCCCGGGGAGAACAGAGCCTACGAGCAGTACTTC.

The chain has TRBV4-3 and TRBJ1-2; 10 nucleotides agree with TRBD1. CDR3 length: 15 amino acids. Per the germline V gene, CDR1 is LGHNA and CDR2 is YSLEER. J gave up 4 bases and V 3 bases, and 5 bases lay outside the gene matches. Written as DNA, the CDR3 is TGCGCCAGCAGCCAGGGGACAGGGGCGGGCTATGGCTACACCTTC. It encodes CASSQGTGAGYGYTF.

V is TRBV7-9 and J is TRBJ2-3; TRBD2 might be the D (6 bases). The germline CDR1 and CDR2 sequences are SEHNR and FQNEAQ (reference sequence). This CDR3 has 16 amino acids. Trimming took off 3 bases at V and 0 bases at J, with 13 bases between the two ends. Here the CDR3 DNA reads TGTGCCAGCAGCTTCGGGCTAGCGACAAGCACAGATACGCAGTATTTT. Its translation: CASSFGLATSTDTQYF.

The chain joins TRBV2 to TRBJ2-3; tentatively, D is TRBD1 or TRBD2 (5 bases each). CDR3 length: 14 residues. With 2 bases removed from V and 2 bases from J, the gap between germline ends came to 8 bases. Germline lookup yields CDR1 SNHLY and CDR2 FYNNEI. CDR3 loop: CASSELGVTDTQYF. As DNA, the CDR3 is TGTGCCAGCAGTGAATTGGGGGTCACAGATACGCAGTATTTT. The whole variable domain, filled in from reference TRBV2 and TRBJ2-3, reads EPEVTQTPSHQVTQMGQEVILRCVPISNHLYFYWYRQILGQKVEFLVSFYNNEISEKSEIFDDQFSVERPDGSNFTLKIRSTKLEDSAMYFCASSELGVTDTQYFGPGTRLTVL.

The V gene is TRBV4-1, the J gene TRBJ2-7; no clear D. Germline assignment: CDR1 MGHRA and CDR2 YSYEKL. V dropped 4 bases and J dropped 1 base, with 11 bases sitting between them. The CDR3 covers 14 residues. CDR3 loop: CASSLDLMSYEQYF. CDR3 coding DNA: TGCGCCAGCAGCCTCGACCTTATGTCCTACGAGCAGTACTTC.

As for this clone: Within the sample, other DNA sequences also encode this same CDR3. The rearrangement joins TRBV27 to TRBJ2-7; no reliable D call. Germline V gene lookup returns CDR1 MNHEY and CDR2 SMNVEV (reference sequence). There are 11 residues in the CDR3. V was pared by 2 bases and J by 2 bases, with 1 base between. CDR3 in DNA: TGTGCCAGCAGTTTAACCTACGAGCAGTACTTC. Protein sequence: CASSLTYEQYF.

Regarding this clone: A much bigger clone sits one base away, suggesting this may be a read error. The chain couples TRBV7-3 to TRBJ2-2; D gene uncertain. CDR3 size: 12 residues. The germline V gene has CDR1 SGHTA and CDR2 FQGTGA. Deletions cut 3 bases from V and 2 bases from J, with 1 base between. The CDR3, as DNA: TGTGCCAGCAGCTTTAACACCGGGGAGCTGTTTTTT. Encoded protein: CASSFNTGELFF.

The chain carries TRBV18 and TRBJ2-1; 10 nucleotides match TRBD2. This CDR3 comprises 18 residues. Germline-derived CDR1 and CDR2 are KGHSH and LQKENI. The trim removed 2 bases at V and 1 base at J, leaving 8 bases unmatched. The CDR3 DNA reads as TGTGCCAGCTCACCAGGCGGGTTAGCGGGAGGATCCTACAATGAGCAGTTCTTC. Amino acids: CASSPGGLAGGSYNEQFF.

In the case of this clone: The identical CDR3 is also encoded by other nucleotide sequences in the sample. In DNA, the CDR3 is TGTGCCAGCAGCGCAGGACAGGGAGTGTACGAGCAGTACTTC. Amino acid sequence: CASSAGQGVYEQYF. The chain recombines TRBV9 with TRBJ2-7; the match to TRBD1 covers 8 bases. Germline V gene data show CDR1 as SGDLS and CDR2 as YYNGEE. The junction had 6 bases not matched to a gene; V was cut back by 3 bases and J by 4 bases. CDR3 size: 14 residues.